This is a list of T cell receptor gamma chains from one sample in a study of gamma delta lymphoproliferative disorders and STAT genes. TCRdb called clones anew from the multiplex PCR reads with CATT. The sample yields over a thousand gamma-chain clones, less than 10% seen once. The sequenced sample was blood. Receptor source: a human donor with gamma-delta T-cell large granular lymphocyte leukemia. The CDR3 runs from the conserved cysteine through the conserved F or W. Size values are once, few and many counts, or a class for expanded clones, and some rows have none.

j_call	v_call	cdr3_length	clone_size	cdr3_nt	cdr3_aa
TRGJ1/TRGJ2	TRGV4	14	few	TGTGCCACCTGGGACCCTCGAAATTATTATAAGAAACTCTTT	CATWDPRNYYKKLF
TRGJ1/TRGJ2	TRGV2	18	few	TGTGCCACCTGGGACGGGCCTCCTTGTGAGGGTGGCTTTGTATTCGGTCTCTTT	CATWDGPPCEGGFVFGLF
TRGJ1/TRGJ2	TRGV9	9	NA	TGTGCCTTGTGGGATGGGAAACTCTTT	CALWDGKLF
TRGJ1/TRGJ2	TRGV2	15	medium-sized	TGTGCCACCTGGGACTGGCAGCGGAATTATTATAAGAAACTCTTT	CATWDWQRNYYKKLF
TRGJ1/TRGJ2	TRGV3	14	few	TGTGCCACCTGGGACAGGCGGGGGATGGTTGGGAAACTCTTT	CATWDRRGMVGKLF
TRGJ1/TRGJ2	TRGV9	14	NA	TGTGCCTTGTGGGAGGCGCATGGATATTATAAGAAACTCTTT	CALWEAHGYYKKLF
TRGJ1/TRGJ2	TRGV8	13	few	TGTGCCACCTGGGATAGGTATTATTATAAGAAACTCTTT	CATWDRYYYKKLF
TRGJ1/TRGJ2	TRGV10	14	medium-sized	TGTGCTGCGTGGGATCCGCATTATTATTATAAGAAACTCTTT	CAAWDPHYYYKKLF
TRGJ1/TRGJ2	TRGV9	9	NA	TGTGCCTTGCGGTATAAGAAACTCTTT	CALRYKKLF
TRGJ1/TRGJ2	TRGV3	10	few	TGTGCCACCTGGGACAGGCCAAGACTCTTT	CATWDRPRLF
TRGJP1	TRGV3	13	medium-sized	TGTGCCCCCTTCAATACCACTGGTTGGTTCAAGATATTT	CAPFNTTGWFKIF
TRGJ1/TRGJ2	TRGV3	16	few	TGTGCCACCCCTCACCGGGGGGATCTTAATTATTATAAGAAACTCTTT	CATPHRGDLNYYKKLF
TRGJ1/TRGJ2	TRGV11	15	medium-sized	NA	CTTVPAGLTYYKKLF
TRGJ1/TRGJ2	TRGV5	15	NA	TGTGCCACCTGGGACGGGGCGCCCCATTATTATAAGAAACTCTTT	CATWDGAPHYYKKLF
TRGJ1/TRGJ2	TRGV8	12	many	TGTGCCACCCCCCCGAATTATTATAAGAAACTCTTT	CATPPNYYKKLF
TRGJ1/TRGJ2	TRGV9	12	NA	TGTGCCTTGTGGGACGGATATTATAAGAAACTCTTT	CALWDGYYKKLF
TRGJ1/TRGJ2	TRGV9	15	few	TGTGCCTTGTGGGAGGCCGGACTCACTTATTATAAGAAACTCTTT	CALWEAGLTYYKKLF
TRGJ1/TRGJ2	TRGV2	19	NA	TGTGCCACCTGGGACGGGCTGTCCCATCCCATTCCACCATATTATAAGAAACTCTTT	CATWDGLSHPIPPYYKKLF
TRGJP1	TRGV10	16	medium-sized	TGTGCTGCGTGGGATTATAGGGGGACCACTGGTTGGTTCAAGATATTT	CAAWDYRGTTGWFKIF
TRGJ1/TRGJ2	TRGV4	12	medium-sized	TGTGCCACCTGGGACGGGCCAGCTAAGAAACTCTTT	CATWDGPAKKLF
TRGJ1/TRGJ2	TRGV11	20	few	NA	CTTVPAGLGTGGGVYYKKLF
TRGJ1/TRGJ2	TRGV10	9	medium-sized	TGTGCTGCGTGGGAAGAGAAACTCTTT	CAAWEEKLF
TRGJP1	TRGV10	11	NA	TGTGCTGCGTGTTCATGGGGGTTCAAGATATTT	CAACSWGFKIF
TRGJ1/TRGJ2	TRGV4	13	many	TGTGCCACCTGGGATGAGGATTATTATAAGAAACTCTTT	CATWDEDYYKKLF
TRGJ1/TRGJ2	TRGV8	14	medium-sized	TGTGCCACCTGGGATAGCCGGAATTATTATAAGAAACTCTTT	CATWDSRNYYKKLF
TRGJ1/TRGJ2	TRGV4	10	medium-sized	TGTGCCACCTGGGATTATAAGAAACTCTTT	CATWDYKKLF
TRGJ1/TRGJ2	TRGV4	11	few	TGTGCCACCTGGGCCGCCCATAAGAAACTCTTT	CATWAAHKKLF
TRGJ1/TRGJ2	TRGV2	13	few	TGTGCCACCTGGGACGGCACCTATTATAAGAAACTCTTT	CATWDGTYYKKLF
TRGJ1/TRGJ2	TRGV4	15	medium-sized	TGTGCCACCTGGGATGGCCAGCCTTCTCTACCGCAGAAACTCTTT	CATWDGQPSLPQKLF